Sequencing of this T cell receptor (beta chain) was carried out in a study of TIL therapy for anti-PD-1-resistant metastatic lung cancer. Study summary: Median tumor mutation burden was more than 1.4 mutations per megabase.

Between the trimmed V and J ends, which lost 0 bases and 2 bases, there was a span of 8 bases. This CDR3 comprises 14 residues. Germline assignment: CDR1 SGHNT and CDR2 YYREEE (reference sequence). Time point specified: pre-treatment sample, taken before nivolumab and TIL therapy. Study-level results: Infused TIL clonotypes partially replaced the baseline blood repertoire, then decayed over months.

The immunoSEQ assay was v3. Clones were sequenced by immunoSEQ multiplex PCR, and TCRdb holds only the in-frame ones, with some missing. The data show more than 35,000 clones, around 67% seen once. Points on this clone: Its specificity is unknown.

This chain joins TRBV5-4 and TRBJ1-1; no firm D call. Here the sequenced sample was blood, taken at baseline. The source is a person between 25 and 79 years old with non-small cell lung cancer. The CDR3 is CASSLDPANTEAFF. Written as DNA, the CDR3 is TGTGCCAGCAGCTTGGATCCAGCCAACACTGAAGCTTTCTTT.